Listed below are T cell receptor beta chains from one sample, sequenced in a study of CD8 T cells in ankylosing spondylitis. TCRdb fed the 5' RACE reads into MiXCR, producing one record per CDR3 protein. Of some 700,000 distinct CDR3 sequences listed, 15% to 20% are singletons. The sample taken for sequencing was blood, either unsorted or a sorted T cell fraction (not recorded which). All receptors come from a male donor with ankylosing spondylitis. Both conserved end residues are part of each CDR3.

j_gene: TRBJ1-2; v_gene: TRBV14; CDR3aa: CASSQDRQGANGGYTF
j_gene: TRBJ1-3; v_gene: TRBV20-1; CDR3aa: CSARSHFSGNTIYF
j_gene: TRBJ1-5; v_gene: TRBV15; CDR3aa: CATSRVAGVIQPQHF
j_gene: TRBJ2-2; v_gene: TRBV5-5; CDR3aa: CASSFLLADTGELFF
j_gene: TRBJ2-1; v_gene: TRBV18; CDR3aa: CASSLSTGVSWNEQFF
j_gene: TRBJ2-1; v_gene: TRBV20-1; CDR3aa: CSAAGLLRNNEQFF
j_gene: TRBJ2-5; v_gene: TRBV6-5; CDR3aa: CASSYSSSGGEETQYF
j_gene: TRBJ2-1; v_gene: TRBV20-1; CDR3aa: CSARREVGSYNEQFF
j_gene: TRBJ2-7; v_gene: TRBV12-3/TRBV12-4; CDR3aa: CASSLAGGITSGRPYEQYF
j_gene: TRBJ2-7; v_gene: TRBV6-1; CDR3aa: CASSEAGFEQYF
j_gene: TRBJ2-5; v_gene: TRBV3-1; CDR3aa: CASSHPRDSQETQYF
j_gene: TRBJ1-2; v_gene: TRBV29-1; CDR3aa: CSAPTGVGGYTF
j_gene: TRBJ2-3; v_gene: TRBV6-2/TRBV6-3; CDR3aa: CASRSGGVDTQYF
j_gene: TRBJ1-1; v_gene: TRBV27; CDR3aa: CASSSALGQGGTEAFF
j_gene: TRBJ1-1; v_gene: TRBV20-1; CDR3aa: CSAHRGGTEAFF
j_gene: TRBJ1-3; v_gene: TRBV7-6; CDR3aa: CASSLRTGGDSGNTIYF
j_gene: TRBJ1-2; v_gene: TRBV12-3/TRBV12-4; CDR3aa: CASSLALWGNGYTF
j_gene: TRBJ2-1; v_gene: TRBV5-1; CDR3aa: CASSLGDTHNEQFF
j_gene: TRBJ2-7; v_gene: TRBV5-1; CDR3aa: CASSLAAGASYEQYF
j_gene: TRBJ1-1; v_gene: TRBV28; CDR3aa: CAIRTGLMNTEAFF
j_gene: TRBJ2-5; v_gene: TRBV2; CDR3aa: CASKVEETQYF
j_gene: TRBJ1-2; v_gene: TRBV29-1; CDR3aa: CSVVGTAGYTF
j_gene: TRBJ1-1; v_gene: TRBV27; CDR3aa: CASTPGGQPGEAFF
j_gene: TRBJ2-7; v_gene: TRBV4-3; CDR3aa: CASSQDLAGDYEQYF
j_gene: TRBJ2-1; v_gene: TRBV28; CDR3aa: CASSLESGGEQFF
j_gene: TRBJ1-4; v_gene: TRBV4-1; CDR3aa: CASSTRPGKLFF
j_gene: TRBJ1-2; v_gene: TRBV7-9; CDR3aa: CASSPPAGTSYGYTF
j_gene: TRBJ2-3; v_gene: TRBV2; CDR3aa: CASTSGGNADTQYF
j_gene: TRBJ2-1; v_gene: TRBV4-2; CDR3aa: CASSQDLAVSNEQFF
j_gene: TRBJ2-1; v_gene: TRBV4-3; CDR3aa: CASSSRLAGGNEQFF
j_gene: TRBJ1-5; v_gene: TRBV5-1; CDR3aa: CASSLGGDNQPQHF
j_gene: TRBJ1-5; v_gene: TRBV11-2; CDR3aa: CASSLSQGYNQPQHF
j_gene: TRBJ2-2; v_gene: TRBV21-1; CDR3aa: CASRETVSNTGELFF
j_gene: TRBJ2-1; v_gene: TRBV19; CDR3aa: CASSIDLAVYEQFF
j_gene: TRBJ2-1; v_gene: TRBV9; CDR3aa: CASSNEGLDQFF
j_gene: TRBJ1-1; v_gene: TRBV5-6; CDR3aa: CASSLNGRRGLNTEAFF
j_gene: TRBJ2-1; v_gene: TRBV7-9; CDR3aa: CATIGAPANEQFF
j_gene: TRBJ1-1; v_gene: TRBV28; CDR3aa: CASTQGGKNTEAFF
j_gene: TRBJ2-2; v_gene: TRBV12-3/TRBV12-4; CDR3aa: CASSSAPGLAGVEELFF
j_gene: TRBJ2-2; v_gene: TRBV15; CDR3aa: CATSRDRQRTGELFF
j_gene: TRBJ2-3; v_gene: TRBV20-1; CDR3aa: CSARVEGPDTQYF
j_gene: TRBJ2-3; v_gene: TRBV20-1; CDR3aa: CSAPERRVTDTQYF
j_gene: TRBJ2-7; v_gene: TRBV12-3/TRBV12-4; CDR3aa: CASSLSSGGPHYEQYF
j_gene: TRBJ1-1; v_gene: TRBV10-3; CDR3aa: CAISDLQGSNTEAFF
j_gene: TRBJ2-5; v_gene: TRBV5-1; CDR3aa: CASSKGLEGETQYF
j_gene: TRBJ2-7; v_gene: TRBV6-1; CDR3aa: CASSVQLDGVTYEQYF